This entry is about one TCR beta chain. What it binds is unknown. One end of the junction fails to match germline, which may point to a read error. This sample is part of a study of T-cell memory formation after mild COVID-19. Study overall: Largely donor-specific sequence clusters came from a couple of donors. General study points: Pre-infection memory already had some responding clones, implying cross-reactive memory joined.

CDR1 is SEHNR and CDR2 is FQNEAQ in the germline V gene (reference sequence). The CDR3 has 15 residues. A single record per CDR3 protein comes from TCRdb applying MiXCR to the 5' RACE reads. Of approximately 110,000 distinct CDR3 sequences detected, 22% appear once; the ten largest clones hold roughly 37%. Specimen: PBMCs or a T cell subset sorted from them (not recorded which). This receptor was identified in a man between 18 and 35 years old who had mild COVID-19 (a few samples of this study predate the infection). Cell type and time point are not known. The chain couples TRBV7-9 to TRBJ2-1; 7 nucleotides agree with TRBD1. DNA for the CDR3: TGTGCCAGCAGCTTACGGGGATTAGGGGGCAATGAACAGTTCTTC. As protein: CASSLRGLGGNEQFF.